The rows below give T cell receptor beta chains drawn from one sample of a study of cytomegalovirus exposure and HLA in healthy donors. The data were produced by immunoSEQ multiplex PCR, yet TCRdb's version contains in-frame clones alone and is incomplete. The sample includes about 360,000 clones, more than 80% of them seen just once. The source material was PBMCs. These receptors were collected from a woman between 18 and 29 years old in good health and CMV-seronegative. Both conserved end residues are part of each CDR3. D genes are given only for firm matches. Clone sizes are given selectively: once, few, many, or a class where the clone is expanded.

>TRBV6-1|NA|NA|TRBJ1-6
CASSATYNSPLHF
TGTGCCAGCAGTGCAACCTATAATTCACCCCTCCACTTT
>TRBV5-6|NA|NA|TRBJ2-1
CASSRLEGGNEQFF
TGTGCCAGCAGCCGACTTGAGGGCGGTAATGAGCAGTTCTTC
>TRBV9|NA|once|TRBJ2-7
CASSPDPGSFSYEQYF
TGTGCCAGCAGCCCAGACCCGGGGAGTTTCTCCTACGAGCAGTACTTC
>TRBV7-8|NA|once|TRBJ1-2
CASSLGASYGEYGYTF
TGTGCCAGCAGCTTAGGGGCCTCCTACGGGGAATATGGCTACACCTTC
>TRBV5-1|NA|NA|TRBJ1-2
CASSLGLGQPGYTF
TGCGCCAGCAGCTTGGGCTTAGGACAACCTGGCTACACCTTC
>TRBV6-5|NA|few|TRBJ1-4
CASSYEASGEKLFF
TGTGCCAGCAGTTACGAAGCCAGCGGAGAAAAACTGTTTTTT
>TRBV7-9|TRBD1|NA|TRBJ1-2
CASSRTGGAIVYGYTF
TGTGCCAGCAGCCGGACAGGGGGCGCGATAGTATATGGCTACACCTTC
>TRBV30|NA|NA|TRBJ2-7
CAWSVDIYEQYF
TGTGCCTGGAGTGTGGACATTTACGAGCAGTACTTC
>TRBV30|NA|NA|TRBJ1-1
CAWSLPWGRLYTEAFF
TGTGCCTGGAGCCTTCCATGGGGGCGGTTATACACTGAAGCTTTCTTT
>TRBV4-1|TRBD2|NA|TRBJ2-5
CASSHPGTSQQETQYF
TGCGCCAGCAGCCATCCCGGGACTAGCCAACAAGAGACCCAGTACTTC
>TRBV18|TRBD1|NA|TRBJ2-7
CASSTIPGTGLVEQYF
TGTGCCAGCTCGACCATCCCCGGGACAGGGCTCGTCGAGCAGTACTTC
>TRBV7-9|NA|NA|TRBJ2-5
CASSLGRAVQETQYF
TGTGCCAGCAGCTTAGGCAGGGCAGTCCAAGAGACCCAGTACTTC
>TRBV7-9|NA|few|TRBJ2-3
CASSSYRESTDTQYF
TGTGCCAGCAGCTCATACAGGGAAAGCACAGATACGCAGTATTTT
>TRBV5-4|TRBD1|NA|TRBJ2-2
CASSSTGTGDTGELFF
TGTGCCAGCAGCTCAACCGGGACAGGGGACACCGGGGAGCTGTTTTTT
>TRBV6-6|NA|NA|TRBJ1-2
CASSYLRDGYGYTF
TGTGCCAGCAGTTACTTGCGGGACGGCTATGGCTACACCTTC
>TRBV9|NA|NA|TRBJ2-5
CASSVATRETQYF
TGTGCCAGCAGCGTAGCTACTAGAGAGACCCAGTACTTC
>TRBV9|TRBD1|few|TRBJ2-7
CASSVGWDRVYEQYF
TGTGCCAGCAGCGTAGGGTGGGACAGGGTCTACGAGCAGTACTTC
>TRBV5-4|NA|once|TRBJ1-1
CASSSDSGGTEAFF
TGTGCCAGCAGTTCGGACAGCGGTGGCACTGAAGCTTTCTTT
>TRBV5-5|NA|once|TRBJ2-1
CASSFPSSYNEQFF
TGTGCCAGCAGCTTTCCGAGCTCCTACAATGAGCAGTTCTTC
>TRBV7-6|TRBD2|NA|TRBJ2-3
CASSTLAGGRTDTQYF
TGTGCCAGCAGCACCCTGGCGGGGGGCCGCACAGATACGCAGTATTTT